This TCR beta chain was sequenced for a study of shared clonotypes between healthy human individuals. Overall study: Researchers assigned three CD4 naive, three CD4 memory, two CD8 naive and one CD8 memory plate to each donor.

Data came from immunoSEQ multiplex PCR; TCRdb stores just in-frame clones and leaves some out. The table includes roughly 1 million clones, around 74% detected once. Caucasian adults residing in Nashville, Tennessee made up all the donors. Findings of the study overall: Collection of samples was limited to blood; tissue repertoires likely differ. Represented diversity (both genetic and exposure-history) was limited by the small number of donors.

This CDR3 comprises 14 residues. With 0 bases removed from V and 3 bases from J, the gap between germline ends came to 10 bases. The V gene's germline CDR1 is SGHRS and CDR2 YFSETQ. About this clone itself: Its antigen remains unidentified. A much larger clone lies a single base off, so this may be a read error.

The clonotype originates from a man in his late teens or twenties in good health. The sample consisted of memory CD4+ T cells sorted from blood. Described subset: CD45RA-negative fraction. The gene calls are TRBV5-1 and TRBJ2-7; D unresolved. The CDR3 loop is CASSLEPVGYEQYF. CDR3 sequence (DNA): TGCGCCAGCAGCTTGGAACCAGTAGGCTACGAGCAGTACTTC.